This T cell receptor (beta chain) came from a study of blood T cells in healthy people across ages. Findings of the study overall: TCR beta diversity correlated strongly with naive T cell percentage. Any conclusive comparison of naive versus antigen-experienced cells was prevented by using unsorted PBMCs.

Healthy Caucasians from Russia aged roughly 6 to 95 served as donors. A second about 6 to 11 cycle PCR used barcoded and J-beta primers. Each sample yielded at least 3 million CDR3-containing paired-end reads. TCRdb used MiXCR to reprocess the 5' RACE reads, holding one entry per CDR3 protein. There are some 900,000 distinct CDR3 sequences in the sample; 25% to 30% occur only once, and 17% lies in the top ten. Looked up from germline, CDR1 is MNHEY and CDR2 is SMNVEV (reference sequence). The CDR3 consists of 17 residues. With 5 bases removed from V and 5 bases from J, the gap between germline ends came to 24 bases. In the case of this clonotype: Its antigen is as yet unknown.

The sequence was obtained from an elderly woman in good health. Sequences were obtained from blood. The rearrangement uses TRBV27 and TRBJ2-5, with D perhaps matching TRBD2 (6 bases). CDR3 sequence reads: CASSPNRDWPLVETQYF. In DNA form, the CDR3 reads TGTGCCAGCAGTCCAAACCGGGACTGGCCCCTTGTGGAGACCCAGTACTTC.